Following are 10 T cell receptor beta chains from one sample sequenced in a study of identical twins. TCRdb re-called the 5' RACE reads through MiXCR, storing one row per CDR3 protein. The table shows a few hundred thousand distinct CDR3 sequences, with under 9.5% occurring only once. These records were also assigned to another study, of yellow fever vaccine responses in identical twins.

Sequences were obtained from memory (CD45RO+) T cells sorted from blood. These receptors all come from a woman in her late teens or twenties in good health.

This rearrangement joins TRBV12-3 or TRBV12-4 to TRBJ1-4; TRBD1 agrees at 8 bases. The CDR3 covers 13 residues. V shed 3 bases, J shed 8 bases, and the junction held 2 bases outside the gene matches. CDR3 region: CASSFNRGEKLFF. CDR3 nucleotide sequence: TGTGCCAGCAGTTTCAACAGGGGGGAAAAACTGTTTTTT.

This clonotype was counted many times. The chain combines TRBV6-1 with TRBJ2-1, with D possibly TRBD1 on 6 matching bases. The germline CDR1 and CDR2 sequences are MNHNS and SASEGT. The CDR3 is 15 amino acids. The ends were cut back, 5 bases at V and 5 bases at J, with 16 bases in the middle. The CDR3 spells CASSPPTDSHNEQFF. CDR3 nucleotide sequence: TGTGCCAGCAGTCCCCCCACGGACAGCCACAATGAGCAGTTCTTC.

The chain joins TRBV7-3 to TRBJ2-1, with 8 bases fitting TRBD2. After removal of 4 bases from V and 5 bases from J, the junction contained 10 bases not matched to a gene. The CDR3 extends over 16 amino acids. The V gene's germline CDR1 is SGHTA and CDR2 FQGTGA. The CDR3 DNA sequence: TGTGCCAGCAGCTCCCTCGGGGGACTAGGAAACAATGAGCAGTTCTTC. This codes for CASSSLGGLGNNEQFF. The whole variable domain, remainder taken from reference TRBV7-3 and TRBJ2-1, is GAGVSQTPSNKVTEKGKYVELRCDPISGHTALYWYRQSLGQGPEFLIYFQGTGAADDSGLPNDRFFAVRPEGSVSTLKIQRTERGDSAVYLCASSSLGGLGNNEQFFGPGTRLTVL.

There are many counts of this clonotype. The V and J genes are TRBV6-1 and TRBJ2-3, with D possibly being TRBD1 (6 bases). V shed 6 bases and J shed 7 bases, with 20 bases lying between them. CDR1 and CDR2 (germline): MNHNS, SASEGT. The CDR3 has 15 amino acids. CDR3: CASRPNEDRLYTQYF. DNA for the CDR3: TGTGCCAGCAGGCCTAACGAGGACAGACTCTATACGCAGTATTTT.

This clonotype was observed a few times. V gene TRBV7-9 combines with J gene TRBJ2-1; either TRBD1 or TRBD2 may fit D (5 bases each). Trimming removed 6 bases at V and 13 bases at J, with 13 bases between. CDR3 size: 11 residues. Looked up from germline, CDR1 is SEHNR and CDR2 is FQNEAQ (reference sequence). Here the CDR3 reads CASSLEGSQFF. The CDR3 nucleotides are TGTGCCAGCAGTCTAGAGGGGTCCCAGTTCTTC. Full variable domain (outside the CDR3, taken from reference TRBV7-9 and TRBJ2-1): DTGVSQNPRHKITKRGQNVTFRCDPISEHNRLYWYRQTLGQGPEFLTYFQNEAQLEKSRLLSDRFSAERPKGSFSTLEIQRTEQGDSAMYLCASSLEGSQFFGPGTRLTVL.

The rearrangement uses TRBV28 and TRBJ2-1; TRBD2 matches 11 bases. CDR3 length: 16 amino acids. J was trimmed by 6 bases and V by 6 bases; bases with no gene match: 10. CDR1 and CDR2 (germline): MDHEN, SYDVKM. The CDR3, as DNA: TGTGCCAGCAGAGGACTAGCGGGCGCAATTTTCAATGAGCAGTTCTTC. As protein: CASRGLAGAIFNEQFF. Full variable domain (rest looked up from reference TRBV28 and TRBJ2-1): DVKVTQSSRYLVKRTGEKVFLECVQDMDHENMFWYRQDPGLGLRLIYFSYDVKMKEKGDIPEGYSVSREKKERFSLILESASTNQTSMYLCASRGLAGAIFNEQFFGPGTRLTVL.

This clonotype came up a few times. The chain carries TRBV11-2 and TRBJ2-2, with 9 bases matching TRBD2. CDR3 length: 19 amino acids. V dropped 5 bases and J dropped 6; count of bases not matched to a gene: 19. Germline CDR1 reads SGHAT; CDR2 reads FQNNGV. CDR3 sequence (DNA): TGTGCCAGCAGCCGCTCCTCTTCCTTACGGGCGGGAGGGGCCGGGGAGCTGTTTTTT. Translating gives CASSRSSSLRAGGAGELFF.

The chain couples TRBV15 to TRBJ2-3; tentative D call: TRBD1 (5 bases). Germline loops: CDR1 LNHNV, CDR2 YYDKDF (reference sequence). The CDR3 covers 18 residues. V gave up 5 bases and J gave up 0 bases, with 21 bases separating them. The CDR3 reads CATSRQIDRPPSTDTQYF. The CDR3 nucleotides are TGTGCCACCAGCCGACAAATCGACAGACCACCCAGCACAGATACGCAGTATTTT.

This clonotype was observed a few times. The chain recombines TRBV7-2 with TRBJ1-2, with D uncertain. The CDR3 runs 15 residues. Looked up from germline, CDR1 is SGHTA and CDR2 is FQGNSA. The ends were cut back, 0 bases at V and 1 base at J, with 9 bases in the middle. This CDR3 is CASSLARGSNYGYTF. CDR3 sequence (DNA): TGTGCCAGCAGCTTAGCGCGAGGCAGTAACTATGGCTACACCTTC.

This clonotype showed up just a few times. The chain employs TRBV12-5 and TRBJ2-3; 7 positions match TRBD1. The J segment lost 2 bases and the V segment lost 7 bases, leaving 6 bases of the junction unmatched. The CDR3 spans 14 residues. The germline CDR1 and CDR2 sequences are LGHNT and FRNRAP. Here the CDR3 reads CASAKTGTTDTQYF. Here the CDR3 DNA reads TGTGCTAGTGCCAAGACAGGGACCACAGATACGCAGTATTTT.